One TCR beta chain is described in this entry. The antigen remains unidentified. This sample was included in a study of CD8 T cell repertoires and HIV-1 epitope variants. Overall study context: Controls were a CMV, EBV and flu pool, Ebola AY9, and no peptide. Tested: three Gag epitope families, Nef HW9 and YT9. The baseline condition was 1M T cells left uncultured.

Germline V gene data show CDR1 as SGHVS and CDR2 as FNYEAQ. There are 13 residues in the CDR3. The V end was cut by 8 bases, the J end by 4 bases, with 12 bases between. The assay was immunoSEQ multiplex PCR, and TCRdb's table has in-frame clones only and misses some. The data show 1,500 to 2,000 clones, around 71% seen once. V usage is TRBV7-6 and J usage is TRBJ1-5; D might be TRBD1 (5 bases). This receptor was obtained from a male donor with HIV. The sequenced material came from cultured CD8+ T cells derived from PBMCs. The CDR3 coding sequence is TGTGCCAGCTCCCCTTGGGGGAATCAGCCCCAGCATTTT. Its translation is CASSPWGNQPQHF. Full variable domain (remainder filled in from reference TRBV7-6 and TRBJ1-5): GAGVSQSPRYKVTKRGQDVALRCDPISGHVSLYWYRQALGQGPEFLTYFNYEAQQDKSGLPNDRFSAERPEGSISTLTIQRTEQRDSAMYRCASSPWGNQPQHFGDGTRLSIL.